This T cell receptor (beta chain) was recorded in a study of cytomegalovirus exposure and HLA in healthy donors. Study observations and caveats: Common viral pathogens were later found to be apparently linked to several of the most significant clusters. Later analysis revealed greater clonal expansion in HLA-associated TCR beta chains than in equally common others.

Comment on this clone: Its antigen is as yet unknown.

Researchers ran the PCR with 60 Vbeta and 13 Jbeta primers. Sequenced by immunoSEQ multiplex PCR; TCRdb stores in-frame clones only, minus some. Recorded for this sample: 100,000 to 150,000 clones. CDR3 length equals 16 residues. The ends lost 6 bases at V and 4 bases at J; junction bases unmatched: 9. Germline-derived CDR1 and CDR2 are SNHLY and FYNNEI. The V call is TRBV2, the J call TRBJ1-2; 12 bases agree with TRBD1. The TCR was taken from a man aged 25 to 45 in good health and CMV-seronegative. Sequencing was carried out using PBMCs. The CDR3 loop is CASSSPSGQGAYGYTF. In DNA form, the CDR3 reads TGTGCCAGCAGCTCACCCTCGGGACAGGGGGCCTATGGCTACACCTTC.